These T cell receptor beta chains were read from a single sample in a study of T cell changes during pregnancy in multiple sclerosis. The method was immunoSEQ multiplex PCR; TCRdb's version includes in-frame clones alone and lacks a portion of them. The sample lists tens of thousands of clones; 80% to 95% were seen once. This sample comprised peripheral blood, obtained after pregnancy. The receptors shown here come from a female donor in good health, enrolled as a control in a pregnancy study. CDR3s include the opening cysteine and the closing phenylalanine or tryptophan. D genes are given only for firm matches. Clone sizes are given selectively: once, few, many, or a class where the clone is expanded.

V,size,J,D,length,CDR3,DNA
TRBV4-3,once,TRBJ2-3,TRBD2,18,CASSEGTSGGYSTDTQYF,TGCGCCAGCAGCGAAGGGACTAGCGGGGGATATAGCACAGATACGCAGTATTTT
TRBV5-4,NA,TRBJ2-6,TRBD1,17,CASSRPGTGSGANVLTF,TGTGCCAGCAGCCGTCCCGGGACAGGGTCTGGGGCCAACGTCCTGACTTTC
TRBV2,NA,TRBJ1-2,NA,13,CASRGTDFYGYTF,TGTGCCAGCAGAGGAACAGATTTTTATGGCTACACCTTC
TRBV11-1,NA,TRBJ2-7,NA,12,CASSLTGYEQYF,TGTGCCAGCAGCTTAACAGGCTACGAGCAGTACTTC
TRBV18,NA,TRBJ1-3,NA,14,CASSPQKQGNTIYF,TGTGCCAGCTCACCACAAAAACAGGGAAACACCATATATTTT
TRBV9,NA,TRBJ2-2,TRBD2,17,CASMSSTTSGGTGELFF,TGTGCCAGCATGTCATCTACGACTAGCGGGGGCACCGGGGAGCTGTTTTTT
TRBV2,NA,TRBJ2-1,NA,17,CASSVFQGLSSYNEQFF,TGTGCCAGCAGTGTCTTTCAGGGGTTAAGCTCCTACAATGAGCAGTTCTTC
TRBV9,NA,TRBJ2-1,NA,14,CASSAGSGYNEQFF,TGTGCCAGCAGCGCAGGTAGCGGCTACAATGAGCAGTTCTTC
TRBV28,NA,TRBJ1-2,TRBD1,15,CASSWGTGLNYGYTF,TGTGCCAGCAGTTGGGGGACAGGGCTAAACTATGGCTACACCTTC
TRBV28,NA,TRBJ1-5,TRBD1,16,CASMRTGGVSNQPQHF,TGTGCCAGCATGAGGACAGGGGGGGTCTCGAATCAGCCCCAGCATTTT
TRBV5-6,once,TRBJ2-1,NA,16,CASSLYRESSYNEQFF,TGTGCCAGCAGCTTATACCGGGAAAGCTCCTACAATGAGCAGTTCTTC
TRBV7-8,NA,TRBJ2-1,TRBD2,14,CASSLLAGHNEQFF,TGTGCCAGCAGCCTACTAGCGGGGCACAATGAGCAGTTCTTC
TRBV7-2,NA,TRBJ1-3,TRBD1,15,CASSPGTGGGNTIYF,TGTGCCAGCAGCCCAGGGACAGGGGGAGGAAACACCATATATTTT
TRBV28,NA,TRBJ2-5,NA,11,CASNSRSASNF,TGTGCCAGCAACTCGCGATCTGCCTCAAACTTC
TRBV5-1,NA,TRBJ1-3,NA,16,CASSLKQANSGNTIYF,TGCGCCAGCAGCTTAAAACAGGCCAACTCTGGAAACACCATATATTTT
TRBV19,NA,TRBJ1-4,NA,14,CASSTQGANEKLFF,TGTGCCAGTAGTACCCAGGGTGCTAATGAAAAACTGTTTTTT
TRBV4-2,NA,TRBJ1-2,TRBD1,16,CASSSSGTGVLYGYTF,TGTGCCAGCAGTTCCTCCGGGACAGGGGTTCTCTATGGCTACACCTTC
TRBV11-3,NA,TRBJ2-3,NA,12,CASSLSGDTQYF,TGTGCCAGCAGCTTATCCGGAGATACGCAGTATTTT
TRBV6-4,few,TRBJ2-3,TRBD2,15,CASSKTSGGADTQYF,TGTGCCAGCAGTAAAACTAGCGGGGGGGCCGATACGCAGTATTTT
TRBV11-3,NA,TRBJ2-1,NA,14,CASSGGHSYNEQFF,TGTGCCAGCAGCGGAGGGCATTCCTACAATGAGCAGTTCTTC
TRBV28,NA,TRBJ2-3,TRBD1,16,CASSLAWTGSRNTQYF,TGTGCCAGCAGCCTAGCTTGGACAGGGAGCAGGAATACGCAGTATTTT
TRBV28,NA,TRBJ2-7,NA,13,CASRTGKGYEQYF,TGTGCCAGCAGAACAGGGAAAGGATACGAGCAGTACTTC
TRBV7-2,NA,TRBJ2-1,NA,12,CASSLGVNEQFF,TGTGCCAGCAGCTTGGGAGTCAATGAGCAGTTCTTC
TRBV5-1,NA,TRBJ2-2,NA,15,CASKENPGDTGELFF,TGCGCCAGCAAGGAGAATCCAGGGGACACCGGGGAGCTGTTTTTT
TRBV27,NA,TRBJ1-6,NA,19,CASSSGTQGYRRDNSPLHF,TGTGCCAGCAGTTCCGGGACTCAGGGATATCGTCGGGATAATTCACCCCTCCACTTT
TRBV19,NA,TRBJ1-5,NA,13,CASSIQGDQPQHF,TGTGCCAGTAGTATACAGGGTGATCAGCCCCAGCATTTT
TRBV4-2,NA,TRBJ1-3,TRBD1,16,CASSQDGQGARNTIYF,TGTGCCAGCAGCCAAGATGGGCAGGGGGCTCGAAACACCATATATTTT
TRBV7-9,NA,TRBJ1-4,NA,14,CASSSTGVGEKLFF,TGTGCCAGCAGCTCGACAGGTGTAGGCGAAAAACTGTTTTTT
TRBV7-2,once,TRBJ1-4,NA,16,CASSLSGGAPDEKLFF,TGTGCCAGCAGCTTATCGGGGGGCGCCCCCGATGAAAAACTGTTTTTT
TRBV28,NA,TRBJ1-3,NA,14,CASSPGWSGNTIYF,TGTGCCAGCAGCCCAGGGTGGTCTGGAAACACCATATATTTT
TRBV19,NA,TRBJ1-5,TRBD1,14,CASTPDRLGQPQHF,TGTGCCAGTACCCCGGACAGGCTAGGACAGCCCCAGCATTTT
TRBV28,NA,TRBJ2-3,TRBD2,17,CASSPLAGGPSTDTQYF,TGTGCCAGCAGTCCACTAGCGGGGGGCCCTAGCACAGATACGCAGTATTTT
TRBV19,NA,TRBJ2-7,TRBD2,13,CASTSGIPYEQYF,TGTGCCAGTACTAGCGGAATCCCCTACGAGCAGTACTTC
TRBV28,NA,TRBJ2-7,NA,14,CASKELRQTYEQYF,TGTGCCAGCAAGGAACTCAGGCAGACATACGAGCAGTACTTC
TRBV7-9,NA,TRBJ1-1,NA,14,CASSLSTLSTEAFF,TGTGCCAGCAGCTTAAGTACCTTGAGCACTGAAGCTTTCTTT
TRBV2,NA,TRBJ2-1,NA,13,CASSERVGNEQFF,TGTGCCAGCAGTGAGAGGGTCGGGAATGAGCAGTTCTTC
TRBV28,once,TRBJ1-1,NA,12,CASTDRSTEAFF,TGTGCCAGCACCGACAGAAGCACTGAAGCTTTCTTT
TRBV28,NA,TRBJ1-5,NA,14,CASYPKGSNQPQHF,TGTGCCAGCTATCCAAAGGGGAGCAATCAGCCCCAGCATTTT
TRBV20-1,NA,TRBJ2-7,NA,11,CSAPDNYEQYF,TGCAGTGCTCCTGACAACTACGAGCAGTACTTC
TRBV5-1,NA,TRBJ2-1,TRBD2,16,CASSLRELAGFNEQFF,TGCGCCAGCAGCTTGAGGGAACTAGCGGGATTCAATGAGCAGTTCTTC
TRBV11-2,NA,TRBJ2-7,TRBD1,13,CASTLTGSYEQYF,TGTGCCAGCACCCTGACAGGGTCCTACGAGCAGTACTTC
TRBV6-1,NA,TRBJ1-2,TRBD1,15,CASSDRGLRDYGYTF,TGTGCCAGCAGCGATAGGGGGCTGAGGGACTATGGCTACACCTTC
TRBV7-9,NA,TRBJ2-1,NA,13,CASSLEGGGRQFF,TGTGCCAGCAGCTTAGAGGGGGGGGGACGGCAGTTCTTC
TRBV7-9,NA,TRBJ2-3,TRBD2,15,CASRGGGGQGDTQYF,TGTGCCAGCCGGGGTGGGGGGGGTCAAGGAGATACGCAGTATTTT
TRBV4-3,NA,TRBJ2-7,TRBD2,14,CASSKGLAGWEQYF,TGCGCCAGCAGCAAAGGACTAGCGGGATGGGAGCAGTACTTC
TRBV4-2,NA,TRBJ2-3,TRBD2,16,CASSPEWREVADTQYF,TGTGCCAGCAGCCCTGAGTGGCGGGAGGTGGCGGATACGCAGTATTTT
TRBV5-3,NA,TRBJ1-1,NA,13,CARSYPRGREAFF,TGTGCCAGAAGCTACCCCCGGGGGAGGGAAGCTTTCTTT
TRBV6-1,NA,TRBJ2-1,TRBD2,17,CASSEHSLAGGTNEQFF,TGTGCCAGCAGTGAACATTCTCTTGCGGGAGGTACCAATGAGCAGTTCTTC
TRBV28,NA,TRBJ1-4,TRBD1,14,CASSNNRGREKLFF,TGTGCCAGCAGTAACAACAGGGGGCGAGAAAAGCTGTTTTTT
TRBV7-2,NA,TRBJ1-1,NA,14,CASSTRRGEAEAFF,TGTGCCAGCAGCACCAGACGGGGAGAGGCTGAAGCTTTCTTT